A single sample gave rise to the 30 T cell receptor beta chains below, sequenced in a study of Graves' ophthalmopathy and Graves' hyperthyroidism. Amplification of TCR beta CDR3 regions used RNA transcripts. Scientists carried out first-round RT-PCR using HTBI primers and then a second-round multiplex PCR. TCRdb itself ran the multiplex PCR reads through MiXCR, one entry per CDR3 protein. The sample holds over 200,000 distinct CDR3 sequences, 25% to 35% seen once. Material for sequencing was peripheral blood. The source of these receptors is a man aged 50 to 60 with Graves' ophthalmopathy.

This clonotype was counted many times. The chain has TRBV28 and TRBJ2-7; 9 nucleotides agree with TRBD1. CDR3 length equals 13 residues. Germline lookup yields CDR1 MDHEN and CDR2 SYDVKM. V lost 4 bases, J lost 5 bases, and 3 bases stayed unmatched. The CDR3 sequence: CASSSTGGNEQYF. The CDR3, as DNA: TGTGCCAGCAGTTCAACAGGGGGCAACGAGCAGTACTTC.

At least ten counts were recorded for this clonotype. CDR3 nucleotides: TGTGCCAGCAGCCCTGAAACCGGGGAGCTGTTTTTT. This gives the protein CASSPETGELFF. This chain links TRBV12-3 or TRBV12-4 with TRBJ2-2; D gene unclear. The V end was cut by 6 bases, the J end by 5 bases, with 7 bases between. The CDR3 is 12 residues long.

This clonotype was picked up many times. The chain couples TRBV20-1 to TRBJ2-7; 7 bases line up with TRBD2. The CDR3 is 17 residues long. CDR1 and CDR2 from the germline V gene are DFQATT and SNEGSKA (reference sequence). Trimming at V came to 3 bases and at J to 1 base, leaving 15 bases not matched to a gene. The CDR3 loop is CSASRWDGGYESYEQYF. In DNA, the CDR3 is TGCAGTGCTAGCAGGTGGGACGGGGGGTATGAATCCTACGAGCAGTACTTC.

This clonotype appeared many times. V gene TRBV20-1 combines with J gene TRBJ2-7; D remains ambiguous. This CDR3 region has 13 residues. Germline loops: CDR1 DFQATT, CDR2 SNEGSKA (reference sequence). Trimming took 3 bases from V and 4 from J, leaving 13 bases between them. The CDR3 DNA reads as TGCAGTGCTAGTCTTCCCCCCATATACGAGCAGTACTTC. It is translated as CSASLPPIYEQYF.

This clonotype was recorded many times. The chain employs TRBV28 and TRBJ1-5; D may be TRBD1 (5 bases). Germline lookup yields CDR1 MDHEN and CDR2 SYDVKM. The CDR3 is 15 amino acids. Trimming removed 7 bases from V and 1 base from J, with 14 bases in between. CDR3 DNA sequence: TGTGCCAGCAACCCCGGGGGGTCGAGCAATCAGCCCCAGCATTTT. This gives the protein CASNPGGSSNQPQHF.

The genes are TRBV4-2 and TRBJ2-7, with D possibly being TRBD1 (6 bases). Looked up from germline, CDR1 is LGHNA and CDR2 is YNFKEQ. The CDR3 loop spans 16 amino acids. V was trimmed by 4 bases and J by 0 bases, leaving 16 bases between them. The CDR3 loop reads CASSRSGTLTSYEQYF. The CDR3, as DNA: TGTGCCAGCAGCCGATCCGGGACACTCACCTCCTACGAGCAGTACTTC.

This clonotype was recorded many times. The chain is built from TRBV24-1 and TRBJ1-1, with TRBD1 as a possible D gene (6 bases). The CDR3 sequence is 14 residues long. Trimming shortened V by 5 bases and J by 5 bases, and 14 bases separated the two germline ends. Germline loops: CDR1 KGHDR, CDR2 SFDVKD. The chain's CDR3 is CATSGAGAFTEAFF. The CDR3 bases are TGTGCCACCAGTGGGGCGGGGGCTTTTACTGAAGCTTTCTTT.

This clonotype appeared many times. The chain links TRBV29-1 to TRBJ2-7, with TRBD1 matching over 10 bases. This CDR3 has 14 residues. The V gene's germline CDR1 is SQVTM and CDR2 ANQGSEA. With V trimmed by 5 bases and J by 4 bases, 8 bases remained unmatched. The CDR3 is CSVSPRQGAYEQYF. The CDR3 nucleotides read TGCAGCGTTTCACCGAGACAGGGGGCATACGAGCAGTACTTC.

The CDR3 spells CASSVGTADNSPLHF. CDR3 coding DNA: TGTGCCAGCAGTGTCGGGACAGCCGATAATTCACCCCTCCACTTT. The gene calls are TRBV6-1 and TRBJ1-6; 7 bases map to TRBD1. Trimming removed 4 bases from V and 5 bases from J; junction bases left unmatched: 5. Germline V gene data show CDR1 as MNHNS and CDR2 as SASEGT. The CDR3 consists of 15 residues.

This clonotype was seen ten or more times. This chain links TRBV11-2 with TRBJ1-1; unclear D gene. V was pared by 2 bases and J by 8 bases, with 6 bases between. The CDR3 sequence is 11 residues long. Germline loops: CDR1 SGHAT, CDR2 FQNNGV. CDR3: CASSLIREAFF. CDR3 nucleotides: TGTGCCAGCAGCTTAATCAGAGAAGCTTTCTTT.

The chain recombines TRBV6-2 or TRBV6-3 with TRBJ1-2, with 10 nucleotides matching TRBD1. The trim removed 6 bases at V and 7 bases at J, leaving 8 bases unmatched. The CDR3 runs to 14 residues. Germline CDR1 and CDR2: MNHEY and SVGEGT. The CDR3 loop reads CASRPRQGAFGYTF. CDR3 sequence (DNA): TGTGCCAGCAGACCAAGACAGGGGGCATTTGGCTACACCTTC.

This clonotype was seen many times. J is TRBJ2-7 and V is TRBV7-2; 12 bases line up with TRBD2. The germline V gene has CDR1 SGHTA and CDR2 FQGNSA. This CDR3 is built from 16 residues. Germline trimming cut 0 bases from V and 5 bases from J; bases unmatched to any gene: 5. In DNA, the CDR3 is TGTGCCAGCAGCTTAGCACTAGCGGGAGGAGGGGACGAGCAGTACTTC. Amino acids: CASSLALAGGGDEQYF.

This chain links TRBV28 with TRBJ1-1, with a weak D call TRBD1 (6 bases). Trimming pared 8 bases from V and 0 bases from J, leaving 13 bases between. Germline loops: CDR1 MDHEN, CDR2 SYDVKM. This CDR3 spans 14 amino acids. The CDR3 spells CASRLGGLNTEAFF. CDR3 coding DNA: TGTGCCAGCCGGCTAGGGGGACTGAACACTGAAGCTTTCTTT.

V gene TRBV12-3 or TRBV12-4 combines with J gene TRBJ1-6; possible D gene TRBD1, 5 bases. V shed 6 bases and J shed 8 bases, with 20 bases lying between them. This CDR3 has 16 residues. CDR3 sequence (DNA): TGTGCCAGCAGCTACCACGGGGGAGGGTTTTATTCACCCCTCCACTTT. Protein: CASSYHGGGFYSPLHF.

This clonotype was picked up many times. V usage is TRBV7-8 and J usage is TRBJ1-2; weak D call: TRBD1 (5 bases). V was pared by 4 bases and J by 5 bases, with 14 bases between. Looked up from germline, CDR1 is SGHVS and CDR2 is FQNEAQ. The CDR3 extends over 14 amino acids. CDR3 nucleotide sequence: TGTGCCAGCAGCTCTGGGGCAGCTACTTATGGCTACACCTTC. Protein: CASSSGAATYGYTF.

This clonotype has a count of ten or more. V usage is TRBV14 and J usage is TRBJ2-2; no reliable D call. V shed 1 base and J shed 5 bases, with 11 bases lying between them. Germline CDR1 reads SGHDN; CDR2 reads FVKESK. This CDR3 is 15 amino acids long. The CDR3 reads CASSQVALGTGELFF. The CDR3, as DNA: TGTGCCAGCAGCCAAGTCGCCCTAGGTACCGGGGAGCTGTTTTTT.

This clonotype was counted many times. In nucleotides, the CDR3 is TGTGCCATCAGTGAGTCTCACTACCAGCATCCTAACTACGAGCAGTACTTC. Translated, it gives CAISESHYQHPNYEQYF. The V gene is TRBV10-3, the J gene TRBJ2-7, with unresolved D. CDR3 length: 17 amino acids. Trimming pared 0 bases from V and 3 bases from J, leaving 18 bases between. Germline lookup yields CDR1 ENHRY and CDR2 SYGVKD.

In this sample, this clonotype turned up many times. V gene TRBV9 combines with J gene TRBJ2-7; TRBD2 matches at 9 bases. The CDR3 loop spans 17 amino acids. Trimming cost V 1 base and J 3 bases; bases outside gene matches: 11. The germline CDR1 and CDR2 sequences are SGDLS and YYNGEE. The CDR3 DNA follows: TGTGCCAGCAGCGTAAGACCCCCCAGCGGGAGGCTCTACGAGCAGTACTTC. Its translation is CASSVRPPSGRLYEQYF.

V gene TRBV7-3 combines with J gene TRBJ2-7; TRBD2 might be the D (6 bases). Looked up from germline, CDR1 is SGHTA and CDR2 is FQGTGA. The germline V and J ends were trimmed by 4 bases and 1 base, with 14 bases remaining between them. This CDR3 has 15 amino acids. Here the CDR3 reads CASSSPGLVSYEQYF. CDR3 in DNA: TGTGCCAGCAGCTCTCCGGGACTGGTTTCCTACGAGCAGTACTTC.

Ten or more counts support this clonotype. V usage is TRBV7-3 and J usage is TRBJ2-2; possibly TRBD1 or TRBD2 for D (5 bases each). Germline-derived CDR1 and CDR2 are SGHTA and FQGTGA. Trimming left V 3 bases short and J 7 bases short, with 12 bases between. The CDR3 consists of 14 residues. The CDR3 spells CASSFGGGGGELFF. The CDR3 bases are TGTGCCAGCAGCTTCGGTGGGGGTGGCGGGGAGCTGTTTTTT.

This clonotype has a count of ten or more. This chain uses TRBV12-3 or TRBV12-4 with TRBJ1-6; D might be TRBD1 (5 bases). Between the trimmed V and J ends, which lost 5 bases and 9 bases, there was a span of 14 bases. CDR3 length: 14 amino acids. The CDR3 DNA sequence: TGTGCCAGCAGTCTGCAGGGTACTGGTTCACCCCTCCACTTT. As protein: CASSLQGTGSPLHF.

This clonotype occurred many times. The chain uses TRBV29-1 and TRBJ2-5; 7 nucleotides align to TRBD2. The ends lost 0 bases at V and 4 bases at J; junction bases unmatched: 8. Germline assignment: CDR1 SQVTM and CDR2 ANQGSEA. The CDR3 loop spans 15 amino acids. CDR3 sequence (DNA): TGCAGCGTTGAAGATCGGTTGGGGAGGGCAGAGACCCAGTACTTC. Translation gives CSVEDRLGRAETQYF.

There are many counts of this clonotype. The V gene is TRBV28, the J gene TRBJ2-7, with 7 positions matching TRBD1. With V trimmed by 6 bases and J by 2 bases, 10 bases remained unmatched. Germline values: CDR1 MDHEN, CDR2 SYDVKM. CDR3 size: 15 residues. Written as DNA, the CDR3 is TGTGCCAGCAGAAAGGACAGGCCCTTTCCCTACGAGCAGTACTTC. Amino acid sequence: CASRKDRPFPYEQYF.

This clonotype was seen repeatedly, ten times or more. This rearrangement joins TRBV20-1 to TRBJ2-4, with 8 bases fitting TRBD2. Trimming cost V 3 bases and J 0 bases; bases outside gene matches: 1. The CDR3 loop spans 14 amino acids. The V gene's germline CDR1 is DFQATT and CDR2 SNEGSKA (reference sequence). CDR3 nucleotides: TGCAGTGCTAGCGGGAGGGTAGCCAAAAACATTCAGTACTTC. This codes for CSASGRVAKNIQYF.

The table lists this clonotype with many counts. The chain uses TRBV18 and TRBJ2-5; D might be TRBD1 (6 bases). Trimming cost V 1 base and J 3 bases, with 9 bases left between them. The germline V gene has CDR1 KGHSH and CDR2 LQKENI. This CDR3 is built from 14 residues. The CDR3 loop reads CASSPRDTEETQYF. The CDR3 nucleotides read TGTGCCAGCTCACCACGGGACACTGAAGAGACCCAGTACTTC.

CDR3 sequence: CSATDRQGSSPLHF. In DNA form, the CDR3 reads TGCAGTGCTACAGATCGACAGGGGAGTTCACCCCTCCACTTT. This chain connects TRBV20-1 to TRBJ1-6, with 8 bases matching TRBD1. Looked up from germline, CDR1 is DFQATT and CDR2 is SNEGSKA (reference sequence). CDR3 length equals 14 residues. Trimming removed 4 bases from V and 9 bases from J; junction bases left unmatched: 8.

V and J are TRBV28 and TRBJ2-2, with unresolved D. Looked up from germline, CDR1 is MDHEN and CDR2 is SYDVKM. With 6 bases removed from V and 8 bases from J, the gap between germline ends came to 10 bases. The CDR3 loop spans 12 amino acids. The CDR3 protein is CASSVRVGELFF. As DNA, the CDR3 is TGTGCCAGCAGCGTAAGGGTGGGGGAGCTGTTTTTT.

In DNA, the CDR3 is TGTGCCAGCAGTGAACGCAGGGGGTTTGGTTCACCCCTCCACTTT. It codes for CASSERRGFGSPLHF. The rearrangement joins TRBV6-1 to TRBJ1-6, with 7 bases identical to TRBD1. Germline V gene data show CDR1 as MNHNS and CDR2 as SASEGT. The CDR3 contains 15 residues. V shed 2 bases and J 9 bases; nucleotides not matched to a gene: 7.

In this sample, this clonotype turned up many times. The V and J genes are TRBV12-3 or TRBV12-4 and TRBJ2-5, with no clear D. This CDR3 has 15 residues. Trimming removed 6 bases at V and 1 base at J, with 15 bases between. The CDR3 sequence is CASSRLRWPQETQYF. DNA of the CDR3: TGTGCCAGCAGCAGACTGCGATGGCCCCAAGAGACCCAGTACTTC.

This clonotype was observed a handful of times. V is TRBV20-1 and J is TRBJ2-7, with 10 bases identical to TRBD2. This CDR3 contains 18 residues. With V trimmed by 0 bases and J by 3 bases, 14 bases remained unmatched. CDR1 and CDR2 from the germline V gene are DFQATT and SNEGSKA (reference sequence). For the CDR3, the DNA is TGCAGTGCTAGAGATGGTCAAGCGGGAGGGCCAAGGCGCTACGAGCAGTACTTC. Translation: CSARDGQAGGPRRYEQYF.